This TCR beta chain derives from a study of cytomegalovirus exposure and HLA in healthy donors. Study outcomes and limitations: V segments that were indistinguishable, TRBV6-2 and TRBV6-3 among them, were omitted from analysis. Reportedly, diagnosis of cytomegalovirus status by the classifier showed high specificity and sensitivity. Earlier results showed most TCR beta V segments being productive about 90% or about 30% of the time. A missense variant in DCLRE1C was later tied to TCR beta V- and J-gene trimming.

Use of 60 Vbeta and 13 Jbeta primers characterized the PCR. This table comes from immunoSEQ multiplex PCR, and its TCRdb copy is limited to in-frame clones, with some not included. The sample includes approximately 70,000 clones, roughly four fifths of them seen just once. Points on this clone: Its cognate antigen is unknown.

After removal of 2 bases from V and 3 bases from J, the junction contained 6 bases not matched to a gene. The germline gives CDR1 LGHNA, CDR2 YNFKEQ. The CDR3 spans 17 residues. The J gene is TRBJ2-6, the V gene TRBV4-2, with 8 nucleotides matching TRBD2. The sample comprised PBMCs. This TCR derives from a man aged 45-65 years in good health and CMV-seronegative. The CDR3 is CASSQRTSPSGANVLTF. The CDR3 nucleotides read TGTGCCAGCAGCCAACGGACTAGCCCTAGTGGGGCCAACGTCCTGACTTTC.